The subject of this entry is one TCR beta chain. Its antigen is unidentified. This sample is part of a study of T cell responses to AZD1222 COVID-19 vaccine. General study findings and limits: Nearly half of the spike-specific TCRs reportedly recognize variant regions that carry no mutations. Among those given AZD1222, only five or six were seropositive at baseline. Rises in breadth and depth of Spike-specific TCRs came after two AZD1222 doses.

The data were produced by immunoSEQ multiplex PCR, yet TCRdb's version contains in-frame clones alone and is incomplete. The sample holds 130,000 or so clones, 80% to 95% seen once. The CDR3 runs 15 residues. V was trimmed by 3 bases and J by 3 bases, leaving 13 bases between them. CDR1 and CDR2 (germline): SGDLS, YYNGEE. The specimen was peripheral blood, collected on day 0 of MenACWY control vaccination. The clonotype was recovered from an adult in good health. The chain couples TRBV9 to TRBJ1-3; TRBD1 might be the D (6 bases). The CDR3 here is CASSERGGLGNTIYF. The CDR3 coding sequence is TGTGCCAGCAGCGAGAGGGGGGGTCTTGGAAACACCATATATTTT.